The rows below give T cell receptor beta chains drawn from one sample of a study of cytomegalovirus exposure and HLA in healthy donors. The repertoire was sequenced with immunoSEQ multiplex PCR; TCRdb's copy has only in-frame clones and lacks some. The sample includes over 80,000 clones, 70% to 85% seen only once; the top ten take around 3.8%. The sample comprised PBMCs. The receptors come from a man in his fifties in good health and CMV-seronegative. CDR3s include the opening cysteine and the closing phenylalanine or tryptophan. A D gene is named only where the DNA matches it firmly. Clone sizes are given selectively: once, few, many, or a class where the clone is expanded.

V gene: TRBV5-4; D gene: .; clone size: .; J gene: TRBJ2-1; CDR3 DNA: TGTGCCAGCAGCCTTTACCGGTCTACCCCGGGGAATGAGCAGTTCTTC; CDR3 protein: CASSLYRSTPGNEQFF
V gene: TRBV6-5; D gene: TRBD1; clone size: .; J gene: TRBJ2-5; CDR3 DNA: TGTGCCAGCAGTCTCGGACAGGTCCAAGAGACCCAGTACTTC; CDR3 protein: CASSLGQVQETQYF
V gene: TRBV19; D gene: TRBD2; clone size: once; J gene: TRBJ2-7; CDR3 DNA: TGTGCCAGTAGTATAGGCGGGAGTGCTGGTGTGGAGCAGTACTTC; CDR3 protein: CASSIGGSAGVEQYF
V gene: TRBV7-9; D gene: .; clone size: .; J gene: TRBJ2-7; CDR3 DNA: TGTTCCAGCGAAGGGGGGGACGAGCAGTACTTC; CDR3 protein: CSSEGGDEQYF
V gene: TRBV6-1; D gene: .; clone size: few; J gene: TRBJ2-5; CDR3 DNA: TGTGCCAGTATAGCGGCCGACCAAGAGACCCAGTACTTC; CDR3 protein: CASIAADQETQYF
V gene: TRBV18; D gene: .; clone size: .; J gene: TRBJ2-3; CDR3 DNA: TGTGCCAGCTCACCCCTTGCCAGTGAAACAGATACGCAGTATTTT; CDR3 protein: CASSPLASETDTQYF
V gene: TRBV14; D gene: .; clone size: .; J gene: TRBJ2-1; CDR3 DNA: TGTGCCAGCAGTCTTCTAGGAGGGGCCCGCTACAATGAGCAGTTCTTC; CDR3 protein: CASSLLGGARYNEQFF
V gene: TRBV7-2; D gene: TRBD2; clone size: .; J gene: TRBJ2-5; CDR3 DNA: TGTGCCAGCAGCTTCGGGGGGAGGGAGACCCAGTACTTC; CDR3 protein: CASSFGGRETQYF
V gene: TRBV6-5; D gene: TRBD1; clone size: .; J gene: TRBJ1-2; CDR3 DNA: TGTGCCAGCAGTTCCGGGACAGGGTCTGGCTACACCTTC; CDR3 protein: CASSSGTGSGYTF
V gene: TRBV14; D gene: .; clone size: .; J gene: TRBJ2-5; CDR3 DNA: TGTGCCAGCAGCCTTTGGGACTCCACGATAGAGACCCAGTACTTC; CDR3 protein: CASSLWDSTIETQYF
V gene: TRBV7-3; D gene: TRBD1; clone size: few; J gene: TRBJ2-1; CDR3 DNA: TGTGCCAGCAGCCCCGTGGACAGGGCCTACAATGAGCAGTTCTTC; CDR3 protein: CASSPVDRAYNEQFF
V gene: TRBV4-1; D gene: .; clone size: few; J gene: TRBJ2-7; CDR3 DNA: TGCGCCAGCAGCCAAGATGAAGGGGAAGGTTGGTACGAGCAGTACTTC; CDR3 protein: CASSQDEGEGWYEQYF
V gene: TRBV29-1; D gene: TRBD2; clone size: .; J gene: TRBJ2-1; CDR3 DNA: TGCAGCGTAGCCGGGACTAGCGGGGGTTACAATGAGCAGTTCTTC; CDR3 protein: CSVAGTSGGYNEQFF
V gene: TRBV6-5; D gene: TRBD1; clone size: once; J gene: TRBJ2-2; CDR3 DNA: TGTGCCAGCACCCCGAAAGGACAGGGATCCGGGGAGCTGTTTTTT; CDR3 protein: CASTPKGQGSGELFF
V gene: TRBV7-2; D gene: .; clone size: .; J gene: TRBJ1-2; CDR3 DNA: TGTGCCAGCAGCCCTCAACGGGGGACTGGCTACACCTTC; CDR3 protein: CASSPQRGTGYTF
V gene: TRBV10-3; D gene: TRBD2; clone size: .; J gene: TRBJ2-1; CDR3 DNA: TGTGCCATCAGTGAATTGGCGGGAGATGCCTACAATGAGCAGTTCTTC; CDR3 protein: CAISELAGDAYNEQFF
V gene: TRBV5-6; D gene: TRBD2; clone size: .; J gene: TRBJ2-5; CDR3 DNA: TGTGCCAGCAGCTTTTCCACTAGCGGGTTTCAAGAGACCCAGTACTTC; CDR3 protein: CASSFSTSGFQETQYF
V gene: TRBV4-3; D gene: TRBD1; clone size: few; J gene: TRBJ2-2; CDR3 DNA: TGCGCCAGCAGCCGGAAAAGGACAGGGACGAACACCGGGGAGCTGTTTTTT; CDR3 protein: CASSRKRTGTNTGELFF
V gene: TRBV15; D gene: TRBD1; clone size: .; J gene: TRBJ2-1; CDR3 DNA: TGTGCCACCAGCAGAGGACAGGGGGGCCACAATGAGCAGTTCTTC; CDR3 protein: CATSRGQGGHNEQFF
V gene: TRBV2; D gene: TRBD2; clone size: .; J gene: TRBJ2-7; CDR3 DNA: TGTGCCAGCCTTATCGGGGGGGGTTCCTACGAGCAGTACTTC; CDR3 protein: CASLIGGGSYEQYF
V gene: TRBV4-3; D gene: TRBD2; clone size: .; J gene: TRBJ2-7; CDR3 DNA: TGCGCCAGCAGCCAAGGGGACGGGGGGAACTACGAGCAGTACTTC; CDR3 protein: CASSQGDGGNYEQYF
V gene: TRBV7-9; D gene: TRBD2; clone size: .; J gene: TRBJ2-7; CDR3 DNA: TGTGCCAGCAGCGAAGGACTAGCGGGAAGTTACGAGCAGTACTTC; CDR3 protein: CASSEGLAGSYEQYF
V gene: TRBV7-2; D gene: .; clone size: .; J gene: TRBJ2-1; CDR3 DNA: TGTGCCAGCAGCTTAGCGGGCACTTACAATGAGCAGTTCTTC; CDR3 protein: CASSLAGTYNEQFF
V gene: TRBV28; D gene: .; clone size: .; J gene: TRBJ1-4; CDR3 DNA: TGTGCCGCCACAGGAGCTTCCGAAAAACTGTTTTTT; CDR3 protein: CAATGASEKLFF
V gene: TRBV2; D gene: .; clone size: .; J gene: TRBJ2-5; CDR3 DNA: TGTGCCAGCAGTGTCGGAGTTGCGTCCCAAGAGACCCAGTACTTC; CDR3 protein: CASSVGVASQETQYF
V gene: TRBV5-1; D gene: TRBD2; clone size: .; J gene: TRBJ2-1; CDR3 DNA: TGCGCCAGCAATTTAGGATGGTCTAGCGGAAACAATGAGCAGTTCTTC; CDR3 protein: CASNLGWSSGNNEQFF
V gene: TRBV27; D gene: .; clone size: .; J gene: TRBJ2-7; CDR3 DNA: TGTGCCAGCAGTCGACAGACAGGCCACTACGAGCAGTACTTC; CDR3 protein: CASSRQTGHYEQYF